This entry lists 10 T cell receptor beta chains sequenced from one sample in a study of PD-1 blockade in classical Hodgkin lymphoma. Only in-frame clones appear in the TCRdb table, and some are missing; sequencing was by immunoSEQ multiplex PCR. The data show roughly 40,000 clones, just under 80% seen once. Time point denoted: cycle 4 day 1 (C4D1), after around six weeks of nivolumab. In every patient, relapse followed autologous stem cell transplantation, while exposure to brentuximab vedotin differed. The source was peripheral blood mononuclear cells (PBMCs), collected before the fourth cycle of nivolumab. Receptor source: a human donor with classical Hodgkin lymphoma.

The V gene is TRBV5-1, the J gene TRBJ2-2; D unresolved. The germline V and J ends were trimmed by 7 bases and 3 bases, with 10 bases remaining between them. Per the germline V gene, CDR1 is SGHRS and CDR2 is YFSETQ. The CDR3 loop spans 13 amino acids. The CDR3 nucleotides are TGCGCCAGCTCGGACGGTGACACCGGGGAGCTGTTTTTT. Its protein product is CASSDGDTGELFF.

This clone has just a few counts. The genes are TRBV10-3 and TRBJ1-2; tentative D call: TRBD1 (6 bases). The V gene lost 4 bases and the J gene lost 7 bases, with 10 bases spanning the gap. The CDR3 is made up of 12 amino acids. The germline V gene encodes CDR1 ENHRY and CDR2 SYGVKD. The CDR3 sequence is CAISGMTGGYTF. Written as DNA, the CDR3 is TGTGCCATCAGTGGTATGACAGGTGGCTACACCTTC.

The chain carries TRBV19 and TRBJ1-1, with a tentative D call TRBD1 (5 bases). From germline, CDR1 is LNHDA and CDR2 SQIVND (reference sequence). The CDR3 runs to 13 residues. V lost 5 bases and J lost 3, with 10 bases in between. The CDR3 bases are TGTGCCAGTAGTCTACCGGGGGACACTGAAGCTTTCTTT. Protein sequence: CASSLPGDTEAFF. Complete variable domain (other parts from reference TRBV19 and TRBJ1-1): DGGITQSPKYLFRKEGQNVTLSCEQNLNHDAMYWYRQDPGQGLRLIYYSQIVNDFQKGDIAEGYSVSREKKESFPLTVTSAQKNPTAFYLCASSLPGDTEAFFGQGTRLTVV.

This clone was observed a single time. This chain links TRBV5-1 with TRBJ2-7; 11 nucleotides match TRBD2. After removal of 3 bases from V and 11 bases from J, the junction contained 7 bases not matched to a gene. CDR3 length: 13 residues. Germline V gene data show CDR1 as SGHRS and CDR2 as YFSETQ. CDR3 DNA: TGCGCCAGCAGCTCTAGCGGGGGGTCCCCGGAGTACTTC. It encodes CASSSSGGSPEYF. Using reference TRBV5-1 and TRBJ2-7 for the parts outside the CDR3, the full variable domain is KAGVTQTPRYLIKTRGQQVTLSCSPISGHRSVSWYQQTPGQGLQFLFEYFSETQRNKGNFPGRFSGRQFSNSRSEMNVSTLELGDSALYLCASSSSGGSPEYFGPGTRLTVT.

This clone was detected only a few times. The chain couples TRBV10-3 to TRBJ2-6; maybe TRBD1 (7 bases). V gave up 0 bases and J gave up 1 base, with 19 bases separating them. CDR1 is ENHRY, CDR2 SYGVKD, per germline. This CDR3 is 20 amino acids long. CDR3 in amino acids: CAISESRQGGRRSGANVLTF. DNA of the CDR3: TGTGCCATCAGTGAGTCTAGGCAGGGGGGACGCCGATCTGGGGCCAACGTCCTGACTTTC.

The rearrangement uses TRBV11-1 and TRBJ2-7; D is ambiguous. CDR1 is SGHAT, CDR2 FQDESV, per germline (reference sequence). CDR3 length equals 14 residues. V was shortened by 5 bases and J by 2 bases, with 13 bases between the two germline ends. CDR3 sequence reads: CASSTRSDAYEQYF. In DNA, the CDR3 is TGTGCCAGCAGCACCCGGTCGGACGCCTACGAGCAGTACTTC.

CDR3 in DNA: TGTGCCAGCAAGGTCTACAGGGGCTTCACAGATACGCAGTATTTT. This sequence encodes CASKVYRGFTDTQYF. This chain links TRBV7-9 with TRBJ2-3, with 7 positions matching TRBD1. The CDR3 spans 15 residues. Germline V gene sequence: CDR1 SEHNR, CDR2 FQNEAQ (reference sequence). Trimming at V came to 7 bases and at J to 2 bases, leaving 9 bases not matched to a gene. Variable domain in full (rest from reference TRBV7-9 and TRBJ2-3): DTGVSQNPRHKITKRGQNVTFRCDPISEHNRLYWYRQTLGQGPEFLTYFQNEAQLEKSRLLSDRFSAERPKGSFSTLEIQRTEQGDSAMYLCASKVYRGFTDTQYFGPGTRLTVL.

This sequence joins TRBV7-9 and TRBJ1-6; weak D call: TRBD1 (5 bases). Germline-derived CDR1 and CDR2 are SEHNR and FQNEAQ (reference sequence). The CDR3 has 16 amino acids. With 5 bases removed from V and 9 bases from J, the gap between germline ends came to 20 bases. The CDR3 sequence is CASSPTQPGLFSPLHF. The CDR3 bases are TGTGCCAGCAGCCCCACCCAGCCAGGGTTATTTTCACCCCTCCACTTT.

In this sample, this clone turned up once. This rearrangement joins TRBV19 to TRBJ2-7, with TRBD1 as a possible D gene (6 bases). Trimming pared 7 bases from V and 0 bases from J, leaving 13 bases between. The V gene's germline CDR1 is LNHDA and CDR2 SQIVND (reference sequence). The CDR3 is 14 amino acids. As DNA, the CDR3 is TGTGCCAGTACCGTGACAGGTTCCTCCTACGAGCAGTACTTC. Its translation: CASTVTGSSYEQYF.

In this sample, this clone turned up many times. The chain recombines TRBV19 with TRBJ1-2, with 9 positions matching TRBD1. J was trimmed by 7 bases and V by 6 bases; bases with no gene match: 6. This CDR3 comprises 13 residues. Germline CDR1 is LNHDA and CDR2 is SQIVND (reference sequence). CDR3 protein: CASRNRGRSGYTF. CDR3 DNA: TGTGCCAGTAGAAACAGGGGGCGAAGTGGCTACACCTTC.